This T cell receptor beta chain was retrieved from a study of blood T cell repertoires in COVID-19. Assay used: immunoSEQ multiplex PCR; TCRdb lists only in-frame clones, some missing. The table lists about 200,000 clones, 88% of them singletons. Trimming took 1 base from V and 2 from J, leaving 12 bases between them. CDR3 size: 16 residues. CDR1 is MGHRA, CDR2 YSYEKL, per germline. The clonotype comes from a man between 40 and 49 years old with active or convalescent COVID-19. The rearrangement uses TRBV4-1 and TRBJ1-5; no clear D gene. The sequenced sample was peripheral blood. CDR3 region: CASSQVPSTGNQPQHF. CDR3 DNA sequence: TGCGCCAGCAGCCAAGTTCCTTCTACAGGCAATCAGCCCCAGCATTTT.